What follows describes a single T cell receptor (beta chain). The sample belongs to a study of blood T cell repertoires in COVID-19. Study context: COVID-19 samples, acute and convalescent, were from the United States, Italy and Spain.

In germline, CDR1 is LGHNA, CDR2 YNFKEQ. With 6 bases removed from V and 0 bases from J, the gap between germline ends came to 15 bases. There are 16 residues in the CDR3. Authors' data handling: Quantification of nucleated cells was approximated via reference gene primer amplification. Some clones are missing from TCRdb's copy, which holds only in-frame ones; the method was immunoSEQ multiplex PCR. V and J calls plus clone size are reproduced from that table; the DNA served to infer D and trimming. The sample includes 150,000 to 160,000 clones, 80% seen only once; the top ten take 0.5% to 0.65%. The sequenced sample was peripheral blood. This sequence was found in a man in his 60s with acute or convalescent COVID-19. The chain is built from TRBV4-2 and TRBJ2-1, with D possibly matching TRBD2 (7 bases). This chain's CDR3 is CASSLEGGGSYNEQFF. CDR3 bases: TGTGCCAGCAGTCTAGAGGGGGGGGGCTCCTACAATGAGCAGTTCTTC.